The 17 T cell receptor beta chains below were found in one sample sequenced in a study of shared clonotypes between healthy human individuals. This table comes from immunoSEQ multiplex PCR, and its TCRdb copy is limited to in-frame clones, with some not included. The table shows about 2.3 million clones, with approximately 93% occurring only once. The sample taken for sequencing was naive CD4+ T cells from PBMCs. Regarding subset: CD45RA+ positively selected. The receptors come from a man between 18 and 29 years old in good health. Some clones in this sample may be carry-over from other donors' samples.

This chain uses TRBV9 with TRBJ2-5, with TRBD2 matching over 11 bases. In germline, CDR1 is SGDLS, CDR2 YYNGEE. Germline trimming cut 0 bases from V and 2 bases from J; bases unmatched to any gene: 3. The CDR3 has 16 amino acids. CDR3 sequence: CASSVAPSGRQETQYF. In DNA, the CDR3 is TGTGCCAGCAGCGTAGCCCCTAGCGGGAGGCAAGAGACCCAGTACTTC.

The chain recombines TRBV5-1 with TRBJ2-5; D may be TRBD1 or TRBD2 (6 bases each). This CDR3 is built from 14 residues. V was shortened by 3 bases and J by 5 bases, with 14 bases between the two germline ends. Germline loops: CDR1 SGHRS, CDR2 YFSETQ. CDR3 residues: CASSWGARGETQYF. Here the CDR3 DNA reads TGCGCCAGCAGCTGGGGGGCGCGAGGCGAGACCCAGTACTTC.

The chain has TRBV29-1 and TRBJ2-3; 7 bases match TRBD1. This CDR3 spans 12 amino acids. Germline-derived CDR1 and CDR2 are SQVTM and ANQGSEA. V trimming: 7 bases; J trimming: 3 bases; junction bases outside the gene matches: 4. CDR3 sequence (DNA): TGCAGCGCCCAGACAGGGACAGATACGCAGTATTTT. Amino acid sequence: CSAQTGTDTQYF.

This clone was recorded once. This chain uses TRBV30 with TRBJ2-2, with 12 bases matching TRBD1. The CDR3 sequence is 14 residues long. V gave up 7 bases and J gave up 9 bases; unmatched junction bases: 9. Germline V lookup: CDR1 GTSNPN, CDR2 SVGIG (reference sequence). As DNA, the CDR3 is TGTGCCTTCGGTGGGGACAGGGGGCGGCGGGAGCTGTTTTTT. The encoded protein is CAFGGDRGRRELFF.

This rearrangement joins TRBV9 to TRBJ2-1, with D uncertain. The germline gives CDR1 SGDLS, CDR2 YYNGEE. The CDR3 spans 16 residues. The V end was cut by 4 bases, the J end by 5 bases, with 19 bases between. In nucleotides, the CDR3 is TGTGCCAGCAGCTCCTCCGGGTACCCGGTCGACAATGAGCAGTTCTTC. Its translation is CASSSSGYPVDNEQFF.

The CDR3 sequence: CASSTDGTAEAFF. The CDR3 nucleotides are TGTGCCAGCAGTACTGACGGGACAGCTGAAGCTTTCTTT. This chain joins TRBV6-5 and TRBJ1-1; TRBD1 aligns across 7 bases. The CDR3 totals 13 residues. CDR1 is MNHEY and CDR2 is SVGAGI in the germline V gene. The trim removed 5 bases at V and 6 bases at J, leaving 6 bases unmatched.

The J gene is TRBJ2-7, the V gene TRBV18; no firm D call. The ends were cut back, 0 bases at V and 4 bases at J, with 10 bases in the middle. This CDR3 spans 14 amino acids. Germline CDR1 is KGHSH and CDR2 is LQKENI. CDR3 nucleotides: TGTGCCAGCTCACCACCAGAGCTCCTGTACGAGCAGTACTTC. Translated: CASSPPELLYEQYF.

The V and J genes are TRBV20-1 and TRBJ2-7; no clear D. Per the germline V gene, CDR1 is DFQATT and CDR2 is SNEGSKA (reference sequence). Between the trimmed V and J ends, which lost 1 base and 3 bases, there was a span of 4 bases. The CDR3 spans 11 residues. CDR3 amino acids: CSARVHYEQYF. DNA for the CDR3: TGCAGTGCTAGAGTTCACTACGAGCAGTACTTC.

The chain has TRBV5-1 and TRBJ2-7; 11 bases align to TRBD1. J was trimmed by 5 bases and V by 3 bases; bases with no gene match: 4. Germline assignment: CDR1 SGHRS and CDR2 YFSETQ. This CDR3 region has 14 residues. The DNA for the CDR3 is TGCGCCAGCAGCTGGACAGGGGGCATAAACGAGCAGTACTTC. Translating it yields CASSWTGGINEQYF.

The genes are TRBV6-4 and TRBJ2-1, with a tentative D call TRBD2 (8 bases). The germline V gene has CDR1 MRHNA and CDR2 SNTAGT. The CDR3 has 16 residues. V gave up 3 bases and J gave up 5 bases, with 17 bases separating them. DNA of the CDR3: TGTGCCAGCAGTGATTCTTCGGGAGGGGGCCACAATGAGCAGTTCTTC. It is translated as CASSDSSGGGHNEQFF.

This chain connects TRBV5-6 to TRBJ2-1; 8 bases fit TRBD2. CDR1 and CDR2 (germline): SGHDT, YYEEEE. Trimming took 3 bases from V and 8 from J; bases not matched to a gene: 7. The CDR3 spans 14 residues. The CDR3 loop is CASSSPSGGDEQFF. CDR3 nucleotides: TGTGCCAGCAGCTCCCCGTCCGGGGGGGATGAGCAGTTCTTC.

V is TRBV7-2 and J is TRBJ2-1, with D possibly called TRBD1 or TRBD2 (5 bases each). Germline CDR1 is SGHTA and CDR2 is FQGNSA. Trimming shortened V by 5 bases and J by 6 bases, and 17 bases separated the two germline ends. The CDR3 totals 15 residues. For the CDR3, the DNA is TGTGCCAGCAGCCCACGGGACCGTTCCACCAATGAGCAGTTCTTC. Amino acids: CASSPRDRSTNEQFF. Supplemented by reference TRBV7-2 and TRBJ2-1, the full variable domain reads GAGVSQSPSNKVTEKGKDVELRCDPISGHTALYWYRQSLGQGLEFLIYFQGNSAPDKSGLPSDRFSAERTGGSVSTLTIQRTQQEDSAVYLCASSPRDRSTNEQFFGPGTRLTVL.

A word on this clone: Other DNA sequences of this sample code for an identical CDR3. This chain links TRBV29-1 with TRBJ2-5; 8 positions agree with TRBD2. Trimming at V came to 5 bases and at J to 5 bases, leaving 4 bases not matched to a gene. Germline loops: CDR1 SQVTM, CDR2 ANQGSEA. The CDR3 loop spans 12 amino acids. The CDR3 spells CSVSGGPETQYF. DNA for the CDR3: TGCAGCGTTAGCGGGGGTCCGGAGACCCAGTACTTC. The variable domain in full, completed from reference TRBV29-1 and TRBJ2-5, reads SAVISQKPSRDICQRGTSLTIQCQVDSQVTMMFWYRQQPGQSLTLIATANQGSEATYESGFVIDKFPISRPNLTFSTLTVSNMSPEDSSIYLCSVSGGPETQYFGPGTRLLVL.

CDR3 protein: CASSQATGTELTGELFF. DNA for the CDR3: TGTGCCAGCAGCCAAGCGACTGGGACAGAGCTTACCGGGGAGCTGTTTTTT. This chain links TRBV14 with TRBJ2-2, with 7 bases matching TRBD1. V was clipped by 1 base and J by 5 bases; unmatched bases: 10. The CDR3 has 17 residues. Germline lookup yields CDR1 SGHDN and CDR2 FVKESK.

The V and J genes are TRBV25-1 and TRBJ2-3, with a possible D match to TRBD1 (5 bases). This CDR3 region has 14 residues. Trimming pared 3 bases from V and 9 bases from J, leaving 16 bases between. Germline V gene data show CDR1 as MGHDK and CDR2 as SYGVNS. CDR3 sequence: CASSESSPAGTQYF. DNA for the CDR3: TGTGCCAGCAGTGAGAGTAGTCCCGCAGGGACGCAGTATTTT.

This chain uses TRBV2 with TRBJ2-7, with TRBD2 as a possible D gene (5 bases). This CDR3 contains 11 residues. The ends were cut back, 2 bases at V and 7 bases at J, with 6 bases in the middle. Germline V CDR1 and CDR2: SNHLY, FYNNEI. The CDR3 nucleotides are TGTGCCAGCAGTGAAAGGGAGGAGCAGTACTTC. Translation: CASSEREEQYF.

As to this clone: Other nucleotide sequences from this sample produce the same CDR3. V is TRBV11-3 and J is TRBJ2-1; no reliable D call. Per germline, CDR1 SGHNT and CDR2 YENEEA. CDR3 length: 12 residues. V dropped 2 bases and J dropped 6 bases, with 5 bases sitting between them. For the CDR3, the DNA is TGTGCCAGCAGCTTAAGGCCCAATGAGCAGTTCTTC. Protein: CASSLRPNEQFF.